Listed here are 28 T cell receptor beta chains from one sample, sequenced in a study of shared clonotypes between healthy human individuals (dated by TCRdb to 2018 to 2021). The library was generated by the immunoSEQ multiplex PCR assay. TCRdb stores this immuneACCESS table with in-frame sequences only. Part of the clones is absent; in the studies checked, under half of the shortfall reflects unresolved V genes, and no reason is known for the rest. The sample table holds 950,000 to 1,100,000 clones, of which approximately 72% were seen once. The ten largest make up roughly 1.4% of the sample. The sequenced material came from memory CD4+ T cells sorted from blood. The sample's cell subset or site label is to be understood as: CD45RA-negative fraction. Receptors originate from a man between 18 and 35 years old in good health.

This clone turned up a few times. The chain combines TRBV5-4 with TRBJ2-3; D is ambiguous. CDR3 size: 17 residues. Germline V gives CDR1 SGHNT, CDR2 YYREEE (reference sequence). Trimming took off 4 bases at V and 8 bases at J, with 26 bases between the two ends. The CDR3 is CASSRSLQRKGSGTQYF. DNA of the CDR3: TGTGCCAGCAGCCGTTCATTACAGAGGAAAGGATCAGGTACGCAGTATTTT.

This rearrangement joins TRBV18 to TRBJ2-1; TRBD2 matches 13 bases. V shed 2 bases and J 3 bases; nucleotides not matched to a gene: 1. The V gene's germline CDR1 is KGHSH and CDR2 LQKENI. The CDR3 totals 16 residues. CDR3 loop: CASSPWTSGSYNEQFF. The CDR3 bases are TGTGCCAGCTCACCATGGACTAGCGGGAGCTACAATGAGCAGTTCTTC. The complete variable domain, with remaining parts taken from reference TRBV18 and TRBJ2-1, reads NAGVMQNPRHLVRRRGQEARLRCSPMKGHSHVYWYRQLPEEGLKFMVYLQKENIIDESGMPKERFSAEFPKEGPSILRIQQVVRGDSAAYFCASSPWTSGSYNEQFFGPGTRLTVL.

The chain couples TRBV21-1 to TRBJ2-1; TRBD2 is the table's D call and was not checked against the DNA. TRBV21-1 is an annotated pseudogene. This CDR3 is 16 amino acids long. The CDR3: CASGDSVTCSYNEQFF. In nucleotides, the CDR3 is TGTGCCAGCGGGGATAGCGTCACCTGCTCCTACAATGAGCAGTTCTTC.

This clone was detected many times. This CDR3 is also generated by other DNA sequences in the sample. The rearrangement joins TRBV11-2 to TRBJ2-7; no reliable D call. The V end was cut by 2 bases, the J end by 3 bases, with 5 bases between. The CDR3 consists of 12 residues. Per germline, CDR1 SGHAT and CDR2 FQNNGV. The CDR3 loop reads CASSLRSYEQYF. The CDR3 DNA is TGTGCCAGCAGCTTACGCAGCTACGAGCAGTACTTC. The full variable domain, completed using reference TRBV11-2 and TRBJ2-7, is EAGVAQSPRYKIIEKRQSVAFWCNPISGHATLYWYQQILGQGPKLLIQFQNNGVVDDSQLPKDRFSAERLKGVDSTLKIQPAKLEDSAVYLCASSLRSYEQYFGPGTRLTVT.

This clone was observed a handful of times. The chain is built from TRBV10-2 and TRBJ2-1; D ambiguous. The V gene's germline CDR1 is WSHSY and CDR2 SAAADI. The V and J ends lost 5 bases and 0 bases respectively, with 11 bases between them. CDR3 length: 15 amino acids. In DNA, the CDR3 is TGCGCCAGCAGTCCCCTCTTGAGCTCCTACAATGAGCAGTTCTTC. It is translated as CASSPLLSSYNEQFF.

Only a few counts were recorded for this clone. This chain joins TRBV29-1 and TRBJ1-1; D gene unclear. CDR3 length equals 12 residues. The germline CDR1 and CDR2 sequences are SQVTM and ANQGSEA. The ends were cut back, 3 bases at V and 6 bases at J, with 11 bases in the middle. CDR3 in amino acids: CSVEEGGAEAFF. CDR3 DNA sequence: TGCAGCGTTGAGGAGGGAGGCGCTGAAGCTTTCTTT.

V and J are TRBV6-1 and TRBJ2-1; 7 bases are a match to TRBD1. Germline values: CDR1 MNHNS, CDR2 SASEGT. The CDR3 extends over 13 amino acids. Trimming removed 4 bases from V and 5 bases from J; junction bases left unmatched: 2. In DNA form, the CDR3 reads TGTGCCAGCAGTGTGGGACAGAACAATGAGCAGTTCTTC. Translating it yields CASSVGQNNEQFF.

The J gene is TRBJ1-1, the V gene TRBV5-1; 8 bases match TRBD1. After removal of 3 bases from V and 0 bases from J, the junction contained 10 bases not matched to a gene. The CDR3 has 17 amino acids. The V gene's germline CDR1 is SGHRS and CDR2 YFSETQ. CDR3: CASSSSGTGSMNTEAFF. The CDR3 bases are TGCGCCAGCAGCTCTTCCGGGACAGGCAGCATGAACACTGAAGCTTTCTTT.

The genes are TRBV4-1 and TRBJ2-1, with D uncertain. The CDR3 spans 14 residues. Trimming stripped 3 bases from V and 5 bases from J, with 11 bases between. Germline V gives CDR1 MGHRA, CDR2 YSYEKL. CDR3 amino acids: CASSQRRVNNEQFF. CDR3 sequence (DNA): TGCGCCAGCAGCCAGAGACGGGTCAACAATGAGCAGTTCTTC.

The V gene is TRBV7-9, the J gene TRBJ2-5; 10 nucleotides match TRBD2. There are 15 residues in the CDR3. Looked up from germline, CDR1 is SEHNR and CDR2 is FQNEAQ (reference sequence). The J segment lost 5 bases and the V segment lost 10 bases, leaving 13 bases of the junction unmatched. The CDR3 DNA is TGTGCCACCACTTTGGCTAGCGGGAGCCTCGAGACCCAGTACTTC. Protein: CATTLASGSLETQYF.

The chain carries TRBV10-3 and TRBJ2-7, with D perhaps TRBD2 (5 bases). The CDR3 loop spans 14 amino acids. Germline V lookup: CDR1 ENHRY, CDR2 SYGVKD. With 6 bases removed from V and 0 bases from J, the gap between germline ends came to 12 bases. The CDR3 coding sequence is TGTGCCATCAGAGGAGCGGTTAGCTCCTACGAGCAGTACTTC. This codes for CAIRGAVSSYEQYF.

The V call is TRBV11-1, the J call TRBJ1-1; no clear D. CDR1 is SGHAT, CDR2 FQDESV, per germline (reference sequence). Trimming left V 3 bases short and J 5 bases short, with 16 bases between. The CDR3 contains 15 residues. This CDR3 is CASSFGTLTKTEAFF. Here the CDR3 DNA reads TGTGCCAGCAGCTTTGGAACACTTACTAAGACTGAAGCTTTCTTT.

The chain has TRBV28 and TRBJ2-1; 8 bases are a match to TRBD1. Germline V gene sequence: CDR1 MDHEN, CDR2 SYDVKM. CDR3 length: 14 residues. V was pared by 5 bases and J by 7 bases, with 7 bases of the junction left unmatched. The CDR3 sequence is CASSVRQGTNEQFF. CDR3 bases: TGTGCCAGCAGTGTGAGACAGGGGACGAATGAGCAGTTCTTC.

This chain uses TRBV18 with TRBJ2-7; D gene ambiguous. Trimming took off 6 bases at V and 3 bases at J, with 15 bases between the two ends. The CDR3 is 14 amino acids. Germline V CDR1 and CDR2: KGHSH, LQKENI. CDR3 sequence (DNA): TGTGCCAGCTCCCTGACTTCGCCGGACTACGAGCAGTACTTC. It yields the protein CASSLTSPDYEQYF.

The chain recombines TRBV6-6 with TRBJ2-7; D is perhaps TRBD1 (5 bases). The germline V gene has CDR1 MNHNY and CDR2 SVGAGI (reference sequence). CDR3 length: 14 residues. V was shortened by 6 bases and J by 1 base, with 13 bases between the two germline ends. CDR3 nucleotides: TGTGCCAGCAGCCCCGACAGTTTATCCTACGAGCAGTACTTC. It yields the protein CASSPDSLSYEQYF.

The chain recombines TRBV5-6 with TRBJ2-2; D perhaps matches TRBD2 (7 bases). Trimming left V 6 bases short and J 4 bases short, with 13 bases between. The germline V gene encodes CDR1 SGHDT and CDR2 YYEEEE. The CDR3 sequence is 14 residues long. CDR3 nucleotide sequence: TGTGCCAGCAATGCGGGGGCGGGCACCGGGGAGCTGTTTTTT. Protein product: CASNAGAGTGELFF.

Only a few counts were recorded for this clone. The chain is built from TRBV2 and TRBJ2-5; 11 positions match TRBD1. The CDR3 has 13 amino acids. The V and J ends lost 7 bases and 7 bases, in that order; junction bases with no gene match: 5. The germline V gene has CDR1 SNHLY and CDR2 FYNNEI. Written as DNA, the CDR3 is TGTGCCAGCAACCCGGGACAGGGGGGGACCCAGTACTTC. Encoded protein: CASNPGQGGTQYF.

The V and J genes are TRBV5-1 and TRBJ1-1; D remains unclear. V lost 7 bases to trimming and J lost 0 bases, with 13 bases between them. The CDR3 has 14 residues. Germline V CDR1 and CDR2: SGHRS, YFSETQ. CDR3 bases: TGCGCCAGCGCCCGAGATTGGATGAACACTGAAGCTTTCTTT. Protein product: CASARDWMNTEAFF.

The rearrangement uses TRBV25-1 and TRBJ2-3; D is uncertain. The V end lost 2 bases, the J end lost 2 bases, and 8 bases lay between the germline ends. This CDR3 is 14 amino acids long. CDR1 and CDR2 from the germline V gene are MGHDK and SYGVNS. In DNA, the CDR3 is TGTGCCAGCAGTGAACCCCACCTCACAGATACGCAGTATTTT. This translates into CASSEPHLTDTQYF.

The chain links TRBV28 to TRBJ1-5; D call uncertain. The germline V gene encodes CDR1 MDHEN and CDR2 SYDVKM. The CDR3 contains 14 residues. The V gene lost 5 bases and the J gene lost 0 bases, with 8 bases spanning the gap. This CDR3 reads CASSQDGSNQPQHF. CDR3 nucleotides: TGTGCCAGCAGTCAGGACGGTAGCAATCAGCCCCAGCATTTT.

V gene TRBV5-1 combines with J gene TRBJ2-5; D is ambiguous. CDR3 length equals 13 residues. V lost 3 bases and J 2 bases, leaving 8 bases between the germline ends. Germline CDR1 is SGHRS and CDR2 is YFSETQ. CDR3 protein: CASSSPVQETQYF. CDR3 in DNA: TGCGCCAGCAGCTCTCCCGTTCAAGAGACCCAGTACTTC.

The V and J genes are TRBV25-1 and TRBJ2-3; D call uncertain. CDR1 is MGHDK and CDR2 is SYGVNS in the germline V gene. Trimming removed 0 bases from V and 6 bases from J, with 1 base in between. This CDR3 has 11 amino acids. The CDR3 coding sequence is TGTGCCAGCAGTGAATATGATACGCAGTATTTT. This sequence encodes CASSEYDTQYF.

The chain recombines TRBV5-1 with TRBJ2-7, with 7 bases lining up with TRBD1. There are 15 residues in the CDR3. Germline V gene sequence: CDR1 SGHRS, CDR2 YFSETQ. Trimming cost V 5 bases and J 5 bases; bases outside gene matches: 13. The CDR3 region has the DNA TGCGCCAGCAGTTCTTCCCTTCTAGGGGGCCACGAGCAGTACTTC. It is translated as CASSSSLLGGHEQYF.

This chain uses TRBV11-2 with TRBJ2-1; 8 bases map to TRBD2. The J segment lost 0 bases and the V segment lost 3 bases, leaving 7 bases of the junction unmatched. The CDR3 contains 17 residues. Germline CDR1 SGHAT, CDR2 FQNNGV. As DNA, the CDR3 is TGTGCCAGCAGCTTTGAACCCACTAGCGGCTCCTACAATGAGCAGTTCTTC. Its protein is CASSFEPTSGSYNEQFF.

V and J are TRBV2 and TRBJ2-3, with 7 positions matching TRBD2. CDR1 is SNHLY, CDR2 FYNNEI, per germline. V lost 2 bases and J lost 2; bases outside the gene matches: 7. The CDR3 has 16 residues. The CDR3: CASSEYLAANTDTQYF. The CDR3, as DNA: TGTGCCAGCAGTGAATATCTAGCGGCAAACACAGATACGCAGTATTTT.

The chain carries TRBV10-3 and TRBJ1-4; maybe TRBD1 (5 bases). Trimming cost V 4 bases and J 5 bases, with 8 bases left between them. The CDR3 runs to 13 residues. Germline V gene sequence: CDR1 ENHRY, CDR2 SYGVKD. This CDR3 reads CAISGGANEKLFF. The CDR3 DNA follows: TGTGCCATCAGTGGAGGGGCCAATGAAAAACTGTTTTTT.

DNA of the CDR3: TGTGCCAGCAGCGGAGGGGGTTGGAGCACCGGGGAGCTGTTTTTT. This encodes CASSGGGWSTGELFF. The rearrangement joins TRBV9 to TRBJ2-2; possibly TRBD1 for D (6 bases). CDR1 is SGDLS, CDR2 YYNGEE, per germline. There are 15 residues in the CDR3. Deletions cut 3 bases from V and 4 bases from J, with 13 bases between.

The chain couples TRBV2 to TRBJ1-5; 7 bases map to TRBD1. Germline assignment: CDR1 SNHLY and CDR2 FYNNEI. V shed 8 bases and J 5 bases; nucleotides not matched to a gene: 6. This CDR3 is built from 13 residues. CDR3: CASRTGAHQPQHF. In nucleotides, the CDR3 is TGTGCCAGCCGGACAGGAGCTCATCAGCCCCAGCATTTT.